This is a list of T cell receptor beta chains from one sample in a study of human T cells and chemical hapten exposure. TCRdb used MiXCR to reprocess the RACE reads, holding one entry per CDR3 protein. The sample lists approximately 91,000 distinct CDR3 sequences; roughly 10% were seen once. The sequencing used whole blood, collected in connection with sensitization to the hapten diphenylcyclopropenone (DPC). These receptors originate from a man between 18 and 35 years old with alopecia areata. Some clones in this sample may be carry-over from other donors' samples. Both conserved end residues are trimmed from each CDR3. Each record gives: clone size, V gene, CDR3 protein. Clone size is given for some rows only: seen once, a few or many times, or a class if the clone is expanded.

many,TRBV5-6,ASSYRTVNTEAF
many,TRBV6-1,ASSEFSLPPGSSYNEQF
few,TRBV4-1,ASSQDYRSEQF
.,TRBV6-4,ASSDYRDNEQF
many,TRBV7-9,ASSLPPGAPNYGYT
.,TRBV18,ASSPRQEGEKLF
few,TRBV12-3/TRBV12-4,ASSFGVSYGYT
.,TRBV11-2,ASSLILAGGDEQF
.,TRBV6-5,ASSSGAKGQGDTQY
few,TRBV6-5,ASRQGTVGSQETQY
few,TRBV7-2,ASSYLGLADNEQF
few,TRBV20-1,SASGGRGEQY
.,TRBV10-3,AISEVAGGSDTQY
.,TRBV14,ASSQDFGGRNRRSVLT
once,TRBV6-1,ASSIQGGNTEAF
.,TRBV10-3,ATTGGETQY
many,TRBV3-1,ASSQESAGLQPQH
few,TRBV6-2/TRBV6-3,ASRTSGGLNEQF
.,TRBV7-6,ASTLRTGWDTEAF
many,TRBV27,ASSPIIGEEGTEAF
many,TRBV20-1,SVRTSSYNEQF
many,TRBV6-2/TRBV6-3,ASSYAYSNQPQH
.,TRBV18,ASSEGTGGTYEQY
few,TRBV20-1,SARGRGGPGNTIY
many,TRBV7-2,ASALHRELNTEAF
.,TRBV12-3/TRBV12-4,ASSLKGHDEQF
few,TRBV28,ASSLTWRNTEAF